This TCR beta chain was recovered during a study of T cells in Graves' hyperthyroidism and ophthalmopathy. Amplified regions were TCR beta CDR3 sequences from RNA transcripts. Primed by the HTBI set, a first-round RT-PCR was run on the TCR CDR3. From the multiplex PCR reads, TCRdb called clonotypes with MiXCR, one entry per CDR3 protein. The table records roughly 420,000 distinct CDR3 sequences, about 15% of them present only once. This clonotype was detected ten times or more. This CDR3 region has 13 residues. Germline V lookup: CDR1 SGHTA, CDR2 FQGTGA. The V and J ends lost 6 bases and 5 bases, in that order; junction bases with no gene match: 6.

The rearrangement uses TRBV7-3 and TRBJ2-7; 8 bases are a match to TRBD1. The source is a woman in her late teens or twenties with Graves' hyperthyroidism. Sequenced input: blood. The CDR3 DNA follows: TGTGCCAGCAGTCACGGACAGGGTGACGAGCAGTACTTC. Translating gives CASSHGQGDEQYF.